Detailed here is one TCR beta chain. This clonotype appeared a few times. The target of this receptor is not known. No qualities accompany the bases; no much larger clone lies one base away. The sample belongs to a study of T cells in Graves' hyperthyroidism and ophthalmopathy (dated by TCRdb to between 2018 and 2021). The study in broad terms: Peripheral blood samples were taken at initial diagnosis, before any treatment was given. An independent validation cohort of 18 to 20 hyperthyroidism patients and approximately 17 patients who later progressed to ophthalmopathy tested prospective prediction of ophthalmopathy. After sampling, hyperthyroidism patients received methimazole starting at 30 mg daily, and ophthalmopathy patients received high-dose intravenous methylprednisolone. Thyroid tissue and blood T-cell repertoires from about six Graves' hyperthyroidism patients were also compared in the study. A discovery cohort of roughly 100 patients, about 43 with Graves' ophthalmopathy and about 58 with stable Graves' hyperthyroidism, was used to find distinguishing TCR V-J signatures. The roughly 91 discovery patients were randomly divided into training and test sets at a 7:3 ratio. The paper reports TCR Vbeta CDR3 sequencing of some 140 peripheral blood samples: approximately 43 ophthalmopathy, 75 to 80 hyperthyroidism and around 17 progressor patients. Broader findings and caveats from the paper: A model built on a 13 V-J signature distinguished ophthalmopathy from stable hyperthyroidism, reaching 85% to 90% sensitivity and under 84% specificity in cross-validation and 80%/75% in testing. Sample size was not statistically predetermined, and investigators were not blinded to group allocation. In validation, the model predicted progression to ophthalmopathy a median of around 6.5 months before onset, with about 70% sensitivity and nearly 75% specificity. Most expanded thyroid clonotypes (frequency above 0.001) were also detected in blood, a finding suggesting that blood repertoires may reflect thyroid immune responses.

Stable Graves' hyperthyroidism was defined as no progression to ophthalmopathy during 18 months of follow-up. Hyperthyroidism patients were newly diagnosed, with disease duration under 2 months, and aged 18 to 65 years. Any patient with an uncontrolled infection, another autoimmune disease, pregnancy or lactation was excluded. Diagnoses relied on clinical symptoms, serum thyroxine and TRAb, thyroid ultrasound and orbital computed tomography. PBMCs were isolated from about 9.1 ml of fresh peripheral blood by Ficoll-Paque density gradient centrifugation. Total RNA was extracted with Trizol reagent, and quality was checked on an Agilent 2100 Bioanalyzer. The CDR3 goes from the cysteine to the phenylalanine over 13 residues. Only the CDR3 region is kept as DNA, spanning 39 bases read in frame from base 1. V is cut by 0 bases and J by 12 bases, and the space between the germline ends is 13 bases. The germline V gene sets CDR1 to SGHDT and CDR2 to YYEEEE.

Amplification of TCR beta CDR3 regions was carried out from RNA transcripts. A first-round RT-PCR of the TCR CDR3 used the HTBI primer set with the Qiagen OneStep RT-PCR kit. The libraries were constructed in a second round of multiplex PCR and then size-selected and purified. Sequencing of the libraries was done on an Illumina HiSeq2000 using paired-end 100 bp reads. For the original study's pipeline: SOAPnuke was used to process the raw data, throwing out any read that contained adapters or uncalled bases, had a mean Phred below 15, or lacked an exact constant-primer or identifier match. High-quality paired reads were merged using COPE v1.2.5, and each unique nucleotide sequence was defined as a clonotype. Clonotypes were aligned to IMGT TRBV, TRBD and TRBJ reference segments using MiTCR v1.1. The analysis was restricted to V-J combinations with a frequency above 0.0001, which together covered roughly 99% of the repertoires. A TCS score was defined as the ratio between F50 (clonal expansion) and ExV (chaos), using BLOSUM62-based TCRdist between CDR3 peptides within each V-J. Welch's t-statistics and random forest reduced 450 to 600 V-J features to about 12, which were used in a naive Bayes classifier (R e1071). The public sequencing data were trimmed at Q25 with fastp and processed into clonotypes with MiXCR by TCRdb, which kept only in-frame beta chains. Rows merge per CDR3 protein into single entries with the most common DNA and genes. The V and J calls shown here were made by TCRdb, not taken from the authors' results. Here the sample has around 420,000 distinct CDR3 sequences; approximately 15% occur a single time. Clones ranked in the top ten supply around 14% of the sample.

Sequencing used blood. The sequence derives from a woman in her late teens or twenties with Graves' hyperthyroidism. This chain joins TRBV5-6 to TRBJ2-1, with TRBD2 perhaps the D gene, on 5 matching bases. The DNA reads TGTGCCAGCAGCTTGGATATCGGGGATAGGCAGTTCTTC. This translates into CASSLDIGDRQFF.